This is a list of T cell receptor beta chains from one sample in a study of CD8 T cells in ankylosing spondylitis. TCRdb analysed the 5' RACE reads with MiXCR anew, one entry per CDR3 protein. In the table there are a few hundred thousand distinct CDR3 sequences, roughly 13% of which are singletons. The specimen sequenced was blood, either unsorted or a sorted T cell fraction (not recorded which). The origin of the receptors is a male donor with ankylosing spondylitis. The CDR3 runs from the conserved cysteine through the conserved F or W.

V gene	J gene	CDR3 protein
TRBV5-1	TRBJ2-2	CASSLARGTGELFF
TRBV6-2/TRBV6-3	TRBJ2-1	CASSLRGISKTSGRSVDNEQFF
TRBV29-1	TRBJ2-7	CSVVPASSYEQYF
TRBV12-3/TRBV12-4	TRBJ2-2	CASSLDKFAKVLRRANTGELFF
TRBV29-1	TRBJ1-1	CSVEWTGTEAFF
TRBV6-1	TRBJ2-4	CASSRGDLAKNIQYF
TRBV5-1	TRBJ2-1	CASSYTGTADNEQFF
TRBV29-1	TRBJ1-2	CSVASGGSYGYTF
TRBV7-2	TRBJ2-1	CASSPSPNVNEQFF
TRBV29-1	TRBJ1-1	CSAGATTLLNTEAFF
TRBV7-2	TRBJ2-7	CASSLKLAESQEQYF
TRBV11-3	TRBJ2-3	CASSLSTGHTQYF
TRBV20-1	TRBJ2-1	CSRTGGGPTSYNEQFF
TRBV7-2	TRBJ2-3	CASSLVRVGDTQYF
TRBV10-3	TRBJ2-3	CAISEVAGPTDTQYF
TRBV12-3/TRBV12-4	TRBJ2-2	CASSYLQQTSGELFF
TRBV5-1	TRBJ2-5	CASSLWGLAGYQETQYF
TRBV2	TRBJ1-2	CASSELVVLLGYTGGYTF
TRBV29-1	TRBJ1-2	CSVEDHSAPGYGYTF
TRBV24-1	TRBJ2-2	CATSRFTGDTGELFF
TRBV7-2	TRBJ2-5	CASSLDNLGGVETQYF
TRBV12-3/TRBV12-4	TRBJ1-4	CASSQGSTNEKLFF
TRBV5-1	TRBJ2-1	CASSLRDLNNEQFF
TRBV24-1	TRBJ1-4	CATSDSGTGATNEKLFF
TRBV7-9	TRBJ1-2	CATKQGYLYGYTF
TRBV7-2	TRBJ2-2	CASSSTERNTGELFF
TRBV20-1	TRBJ2-3	CSARRDSRGDTQYF
TRBV12-3/TRBV12-4	TRBJ1-2	CASSLESNYGYTF
TRBV7-6	TRBJ1-5	CASSVRGGNQPQHF
TRBV5-1	TRBJ2-2	CASSGGGTNTGELFF
TRBV5-1	TRBJ2-2	CASSTYRAPGELFF
TRBV12-3/TRBV12-4	TRBJ2-5	CASKGGPETQYF
TRBV9	TRBJ2-2	CASSAPSAGANTGELFF
TRBV15	TRBJ2-1	CATSGRTSGPNEQFF
TRBV19	TRBJ2-2	CASSPPVGELFF
TRBV20-1	TRBJ1-3	CSAFNRQVPNSGNTIYF
TRBV12-3/TRBV12-4	TRBJ2-2	CASSFAGGRPGELFF
TRBV7-9	TRBJ2-3	CASSKGRQGADTQYF
TRBV6-1	TRBJ2-5	CASKGQGAGETQYF
TRBV12-3/TRBV12-4	TRBJ2-2	CASNPNGFRGTGELFF
TRBV5-1	TRBJ2-5	CASSLAGTSGVGYQETQYF
TRBV2	TRBJ2-5	CASSWETQYF
TRBV5-4	TRBJ2-1	CASSLANSGSGNEQFF
TRBV6-2/TRBV6-3	TRBJ2-7	CASRYDRDPPHTYEQYF
TRBV5-1	TRBJ2-2	CASSFEGNGELFF
TRBV5-1	TRBJ1-5	CASSLDGTPTSNQPQHF
TRBV2	TRBJ2-1	CASSERVSGNNEQFF
TRBV29-1	TRBJ2-5	CSVEDPRYQETQYF